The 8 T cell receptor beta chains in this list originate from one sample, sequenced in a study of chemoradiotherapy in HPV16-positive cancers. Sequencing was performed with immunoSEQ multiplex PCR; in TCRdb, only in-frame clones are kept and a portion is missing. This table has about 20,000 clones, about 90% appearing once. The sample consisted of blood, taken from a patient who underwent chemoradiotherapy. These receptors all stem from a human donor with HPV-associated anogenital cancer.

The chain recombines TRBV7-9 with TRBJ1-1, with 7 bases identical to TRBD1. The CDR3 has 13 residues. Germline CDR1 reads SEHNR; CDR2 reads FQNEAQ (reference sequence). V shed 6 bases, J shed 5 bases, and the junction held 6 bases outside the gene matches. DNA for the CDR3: TGTGCCAGCAGAGCGACAGGGATTACTGAAGCTTTCTTT. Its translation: CASRATGITEAFF.

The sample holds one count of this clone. The CDR3 loop reads CASSPWTVTSTDTQYF. Written as DNA, the CDR3 is TGTGCCAGCAGTCCCTGGACAGTAACAAGCACAGATACGCAGTATTTT. The chain couples TRBV27 to TRBJ2-3; D perhaps matches TRBD1 (6 bases). Germline V CDR1 and CDR2: MNHEY, SMNVEV (reference sequence). Trimming shortened V by 5 bases and J by 0 bases, and 15 bases separated the two germline ends. The CDR3 has 16 amino acids.

The CDR3 loop reads CAISPGQYNEKLFF. The DNA of the CDR3 is TGTGCCATCAGTCCCGGACAGTATAATGAAAAACTGTTTTTT. This sequence joins TRBV10-3 and TRBJ1-4; perhaps TRBD1 as D (6 bases). Trimming stripped 5 bases from V and 4 bases from J, with 11 bases between. CDR1 is ENHRY and CDR2 is SYGVKD in the germline V gene. This CDR3 is built from 14 residues.

As DNA, the CDR3 is TGCGCCAGCAGCTTTAGGGAGGTCGGCACCGGGGAGCTGTTTTTT. Residues: CASSFREVGTGELFF. The chain combines TRBV5-1 with TRBJ2-2, with D maybe TRBD2 (6 bases). The ends were cut back, 2 bases at V and 4 bases at J, with 12 bases in the middle. Germline loops: CDR1 SGHRS, CDR2 YFSETQ. CDR3 length: 15 amino acids.

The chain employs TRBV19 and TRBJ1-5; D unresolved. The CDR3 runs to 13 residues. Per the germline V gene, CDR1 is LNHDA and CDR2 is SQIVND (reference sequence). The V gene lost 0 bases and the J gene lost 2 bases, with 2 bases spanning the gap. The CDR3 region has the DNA TGTGCCAGTAGTATAGATGGCAATCAGCCCCAGCATTTT. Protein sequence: CASSIDGNQPQHF.

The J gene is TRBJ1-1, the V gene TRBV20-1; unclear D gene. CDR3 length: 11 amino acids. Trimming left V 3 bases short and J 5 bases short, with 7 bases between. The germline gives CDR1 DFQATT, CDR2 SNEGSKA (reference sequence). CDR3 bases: TGCAGTGCTAGGGCGGGGACTGAAGCTTTCTTT. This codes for CSARAGTEAFF.

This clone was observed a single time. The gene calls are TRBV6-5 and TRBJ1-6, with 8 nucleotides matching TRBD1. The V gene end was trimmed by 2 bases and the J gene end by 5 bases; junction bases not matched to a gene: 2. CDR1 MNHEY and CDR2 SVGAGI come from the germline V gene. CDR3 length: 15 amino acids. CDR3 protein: CASSYRDRHNSPLHF. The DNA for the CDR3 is TGTGCCAGCAGTTACCGGGACAGGCATAATTCACCCCTCCACTTT.

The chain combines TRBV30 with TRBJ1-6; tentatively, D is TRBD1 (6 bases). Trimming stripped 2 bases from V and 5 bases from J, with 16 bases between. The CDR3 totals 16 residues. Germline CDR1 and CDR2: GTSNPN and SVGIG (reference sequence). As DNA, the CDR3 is TGTGCCTGGAGTTTTACTGGGACACTGAATAATTCACCCCTCCACTTT. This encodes CAWSFTGTLNNSPLHF.